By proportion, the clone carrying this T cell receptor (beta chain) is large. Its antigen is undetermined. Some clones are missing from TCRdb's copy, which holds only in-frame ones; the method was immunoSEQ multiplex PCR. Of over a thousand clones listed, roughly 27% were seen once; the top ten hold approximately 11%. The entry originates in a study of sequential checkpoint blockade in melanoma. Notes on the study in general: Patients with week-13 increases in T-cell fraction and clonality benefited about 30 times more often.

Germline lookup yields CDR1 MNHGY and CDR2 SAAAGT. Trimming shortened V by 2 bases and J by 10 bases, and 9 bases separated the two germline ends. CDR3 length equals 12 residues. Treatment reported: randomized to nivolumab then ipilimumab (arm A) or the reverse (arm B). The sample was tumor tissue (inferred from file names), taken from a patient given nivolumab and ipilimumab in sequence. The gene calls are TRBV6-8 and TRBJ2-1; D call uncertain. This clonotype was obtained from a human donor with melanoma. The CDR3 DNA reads TGTGCCAGCAGTTACCCAGCCCACGAGCAGTTCTTC. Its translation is CASSYPAHEQFF.